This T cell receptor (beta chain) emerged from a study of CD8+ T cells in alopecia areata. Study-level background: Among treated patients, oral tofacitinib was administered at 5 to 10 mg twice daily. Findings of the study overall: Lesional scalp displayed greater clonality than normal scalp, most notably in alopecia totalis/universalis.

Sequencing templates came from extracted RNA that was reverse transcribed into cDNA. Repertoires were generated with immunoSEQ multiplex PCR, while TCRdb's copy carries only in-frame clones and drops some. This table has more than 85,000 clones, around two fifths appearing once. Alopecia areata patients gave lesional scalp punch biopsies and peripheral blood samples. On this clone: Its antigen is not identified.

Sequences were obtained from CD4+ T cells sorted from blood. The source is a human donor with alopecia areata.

The CDR3 here is CASKRRGSSTDTQYF. CDR3 DNA: TGCGCCAGCAAGAGGAGGGGGTCTAGCACAGATACGCAGTATTTT. The chain carries TRBV5-1 and TRBJ2-3, with D perhaps given as TRBD1 or TRBD2 (6 bases each). The V end was cut by 6 bases, the J end by 0 bases, with 14 bases between. Germline V gene lookup returns CDR1 SGHRS and CDR2 YFSETQ. The CDR3 is 15 residues long.